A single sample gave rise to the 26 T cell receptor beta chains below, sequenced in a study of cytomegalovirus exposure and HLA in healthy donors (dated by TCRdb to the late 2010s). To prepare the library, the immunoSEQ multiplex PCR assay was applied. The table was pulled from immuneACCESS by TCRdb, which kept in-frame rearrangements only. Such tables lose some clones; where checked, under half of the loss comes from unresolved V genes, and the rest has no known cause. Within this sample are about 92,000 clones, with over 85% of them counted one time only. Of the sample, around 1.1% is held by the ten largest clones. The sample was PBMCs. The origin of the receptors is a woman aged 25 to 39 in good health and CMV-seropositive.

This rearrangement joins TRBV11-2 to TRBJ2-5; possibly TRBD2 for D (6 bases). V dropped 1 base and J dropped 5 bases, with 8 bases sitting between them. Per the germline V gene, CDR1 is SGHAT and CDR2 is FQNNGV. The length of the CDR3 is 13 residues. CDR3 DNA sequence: TGTGCCAGCAGCTTAGTGACTAGTGAGACCCAGTACTTC. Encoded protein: CASSLVTSETQYF.

The CDR3 sequence: CASSQTTGSTDTQYF. DNA for the CDR3: TGCGCCAGCAGCCAAACGACAGGGAGCACAGATACGCAGTATTTT. The chain recombines TRBV4-1 with TRBJ2-3, with 7 nucleotides matching TRBD1. CDR1 is MGHRA and CDR2 is YSYEKL in the germline V gene. This CDR3 has 15 residues. V lost 2 bases and J lost 0; bases outside the gene matches: 2.

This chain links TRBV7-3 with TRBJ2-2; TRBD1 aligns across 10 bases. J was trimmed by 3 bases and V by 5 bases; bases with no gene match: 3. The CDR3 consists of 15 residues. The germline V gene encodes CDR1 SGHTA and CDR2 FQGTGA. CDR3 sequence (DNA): TGTGCCAGCAGCCCGACAGGGGGCTACACCGGGGAGCTGTTTTTT. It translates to CASSPTGGYTGELFF.

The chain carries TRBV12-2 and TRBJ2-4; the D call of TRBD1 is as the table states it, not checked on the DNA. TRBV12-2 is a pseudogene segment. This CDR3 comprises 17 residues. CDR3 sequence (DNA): TGTGCAAGTCGCCCAAGCGACAGGACAATAGCCAAAAACATTCAGTACTTC. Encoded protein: CASRPSDRTIAKNIQYF.

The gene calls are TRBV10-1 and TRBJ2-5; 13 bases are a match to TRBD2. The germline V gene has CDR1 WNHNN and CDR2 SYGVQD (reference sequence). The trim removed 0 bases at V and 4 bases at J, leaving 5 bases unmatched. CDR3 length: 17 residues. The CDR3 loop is CASSESAGLAGTETQYF. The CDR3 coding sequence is TGCGCCAGCAGTGAGTCAGCGGGACTAGCGGGAACAGAGACCCAGTACTTC.

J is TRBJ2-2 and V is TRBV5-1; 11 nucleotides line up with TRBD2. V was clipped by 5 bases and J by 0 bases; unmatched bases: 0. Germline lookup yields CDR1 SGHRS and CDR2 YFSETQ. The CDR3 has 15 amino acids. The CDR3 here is CASRGLAANTGELFF. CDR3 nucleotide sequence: TGCGCCAGCAGGGGACTAGCGGCGAACACCGGGGAGCTGTTTTTT.

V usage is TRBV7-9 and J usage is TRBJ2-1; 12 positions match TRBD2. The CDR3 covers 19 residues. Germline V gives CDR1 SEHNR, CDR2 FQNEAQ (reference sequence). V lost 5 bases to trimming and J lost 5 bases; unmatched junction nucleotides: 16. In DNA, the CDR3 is TGTGCCAGCAGCCTCCCACTTGGTCTAGCGGGAGGGACGCACAATGAGCAGTTCTTC. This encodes CASSLPLGLAGGTHNEQFF.

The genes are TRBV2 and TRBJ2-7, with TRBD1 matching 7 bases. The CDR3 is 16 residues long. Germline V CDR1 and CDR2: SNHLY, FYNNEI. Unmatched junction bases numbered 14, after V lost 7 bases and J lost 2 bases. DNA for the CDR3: TGTGCCAGCAACTCGGATCACGGGACAGCTCCCTACGAGCAGTACTTC. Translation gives CASNSDHGTAPYEQYF.

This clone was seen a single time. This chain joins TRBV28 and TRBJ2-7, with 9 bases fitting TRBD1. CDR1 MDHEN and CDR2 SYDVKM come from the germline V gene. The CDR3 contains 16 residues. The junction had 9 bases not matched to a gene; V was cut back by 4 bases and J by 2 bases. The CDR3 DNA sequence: TGTGCCAGCAGTTCACCGACAGGGGGTCGTCCCTACGAGCAGTACTTC. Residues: CASSSPTGGRPYEQYF. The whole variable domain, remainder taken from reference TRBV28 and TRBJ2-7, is DVKVTQSSRYLVKRTGEKVFLECVQDMDHENMFWYRQDPGLGLRLIYFSYDVKMKEKGDIPEGYSVSREKKERFSLILESASTNQTSMYLCASSSPTGGRPYEQYFGPGTRLTVT.

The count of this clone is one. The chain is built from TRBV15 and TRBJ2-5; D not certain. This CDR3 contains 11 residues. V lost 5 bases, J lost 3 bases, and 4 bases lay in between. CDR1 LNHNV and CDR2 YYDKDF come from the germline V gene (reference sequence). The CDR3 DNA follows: TGTGCCACCAGCGCGAAAGAGACCCAGTACTTC. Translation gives CATSAKETQYF. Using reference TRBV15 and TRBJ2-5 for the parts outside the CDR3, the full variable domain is DAMVIQNPRYQVTQFGKPVTLSCSQTLNHNVMYWYQQKSSQAPKLLFHYYDKDFNNEADTPDNFQSRRPNTSFCFLDIRSPGLGDTAMYLCATSAKETQYFGPGTRLLVL.

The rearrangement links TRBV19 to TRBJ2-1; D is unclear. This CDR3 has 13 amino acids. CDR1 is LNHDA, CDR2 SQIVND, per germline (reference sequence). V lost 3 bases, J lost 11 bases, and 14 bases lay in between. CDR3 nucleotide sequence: TGTGCCAGTAGTATGTCCTCCCTCAGTCAGCAGTTCTTC. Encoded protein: CASSMSSLSQQFF.

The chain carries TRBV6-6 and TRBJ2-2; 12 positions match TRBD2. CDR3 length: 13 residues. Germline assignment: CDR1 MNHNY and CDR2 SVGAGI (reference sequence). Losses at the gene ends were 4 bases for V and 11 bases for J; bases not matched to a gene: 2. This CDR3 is CASSSGLAGELFF. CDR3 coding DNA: TGTGCCAGCAGTTCAGGACTAGCGGGAGAGCTGTTTTTT.

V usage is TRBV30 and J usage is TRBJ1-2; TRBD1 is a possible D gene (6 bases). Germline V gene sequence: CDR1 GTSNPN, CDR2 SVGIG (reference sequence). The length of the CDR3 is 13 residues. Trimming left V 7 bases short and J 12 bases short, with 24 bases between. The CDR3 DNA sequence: TGTGCCTACCGCCCTTCGGAGGGGGGGGGCCACACCTTC. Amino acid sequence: CAYRPSEGGGHTF.

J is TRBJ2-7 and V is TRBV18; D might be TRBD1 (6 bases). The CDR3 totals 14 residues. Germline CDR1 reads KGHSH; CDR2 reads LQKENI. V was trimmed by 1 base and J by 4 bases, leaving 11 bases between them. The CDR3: CASSPRQGLYEQYF. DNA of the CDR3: TGTGCCAGCTCACCACGGCAGGGGCTGTACGAGCAGTACTTC.

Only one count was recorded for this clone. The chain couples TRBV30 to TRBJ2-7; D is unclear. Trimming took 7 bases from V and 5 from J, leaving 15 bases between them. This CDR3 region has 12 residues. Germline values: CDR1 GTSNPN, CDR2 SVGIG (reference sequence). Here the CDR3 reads CALSFTNHEQYF. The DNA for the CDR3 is TGTGCCTTGTCGTTCACTAATCACGAGCAGTACTTC.

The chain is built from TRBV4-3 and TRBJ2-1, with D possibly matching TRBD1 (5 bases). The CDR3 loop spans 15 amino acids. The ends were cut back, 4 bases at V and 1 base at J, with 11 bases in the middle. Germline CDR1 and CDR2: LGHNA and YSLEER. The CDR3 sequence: CASSLSAGSYNEQFF. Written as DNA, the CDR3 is TGCGCCAGCAGCCTATCCGCAGGGTCCTACAATGAGCAGTTCTTC.

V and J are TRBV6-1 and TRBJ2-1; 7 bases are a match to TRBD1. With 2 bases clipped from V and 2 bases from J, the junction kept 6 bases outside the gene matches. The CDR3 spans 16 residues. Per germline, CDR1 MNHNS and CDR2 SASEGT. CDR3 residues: CASSELGTAPYNEQFF. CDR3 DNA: TGTGCCAGCAGTGAATTGGGGACAGCCCCCTACAATGAGCAGTTCTTC.

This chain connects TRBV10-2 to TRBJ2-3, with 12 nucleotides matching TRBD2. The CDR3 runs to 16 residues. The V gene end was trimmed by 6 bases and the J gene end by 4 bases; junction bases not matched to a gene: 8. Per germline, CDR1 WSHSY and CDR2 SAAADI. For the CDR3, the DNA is TGCGCCAGCAGACCTGGACTAGCGGGAAGATCAGATACGCAGTATTTT. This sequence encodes CASRPGLAGRSDTQYF.

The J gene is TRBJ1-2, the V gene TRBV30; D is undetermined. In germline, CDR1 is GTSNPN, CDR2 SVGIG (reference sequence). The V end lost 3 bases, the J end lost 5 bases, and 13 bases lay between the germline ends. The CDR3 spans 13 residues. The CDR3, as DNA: TGTGCCTGGAGGCGGGCAGCCAGATATGGCTACACCTTC. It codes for CAWRRAARYGYTF.

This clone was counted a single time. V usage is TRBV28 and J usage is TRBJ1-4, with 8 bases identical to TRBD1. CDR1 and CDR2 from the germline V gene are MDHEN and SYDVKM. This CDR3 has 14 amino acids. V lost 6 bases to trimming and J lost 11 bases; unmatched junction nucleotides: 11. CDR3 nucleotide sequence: TGTGCCAGCAGAGATCCAGGGGGCGCGGGGAAACTGTTTTTT. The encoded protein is CASRDPGGAGKLFF.

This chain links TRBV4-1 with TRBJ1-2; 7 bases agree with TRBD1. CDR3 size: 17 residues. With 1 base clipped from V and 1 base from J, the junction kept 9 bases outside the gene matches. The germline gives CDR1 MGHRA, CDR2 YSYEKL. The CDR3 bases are TGCGCCAGCAGCCAAGGAGGCAGGGGGAGGAATAACTATGGCTACACCTTC. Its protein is CASSQGGRGRNNYGYTF.

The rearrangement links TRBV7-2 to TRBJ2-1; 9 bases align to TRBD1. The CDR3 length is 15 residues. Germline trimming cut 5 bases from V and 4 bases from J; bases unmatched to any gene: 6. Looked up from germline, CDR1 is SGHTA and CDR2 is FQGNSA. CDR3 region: CASSPGQGYYNEQFF. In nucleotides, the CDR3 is TGTGCCAGCAGCCCGGGACAGGGCTATTACAATGAGCAGTTCTTC.

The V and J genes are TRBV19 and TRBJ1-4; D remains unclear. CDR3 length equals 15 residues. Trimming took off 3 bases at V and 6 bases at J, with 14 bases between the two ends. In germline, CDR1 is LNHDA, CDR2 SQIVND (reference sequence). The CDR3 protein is CASSIMGQVDEKLFF. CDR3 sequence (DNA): TGTGCCAGTAGTATCATGGGTCAGGTGGATGAAAAACTGTTTTTT. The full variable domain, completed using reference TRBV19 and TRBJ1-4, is DGGITQSPKYLFRKEGQNVTLSCEQNLNHDAMYWYRQDPGQGLRLIYYSQIVNDFQKGDIAEGYSVSREKKESFPLTVTSAQKNPTAFYLCASSIMGQVDEKLFFGSGTQLSVL.

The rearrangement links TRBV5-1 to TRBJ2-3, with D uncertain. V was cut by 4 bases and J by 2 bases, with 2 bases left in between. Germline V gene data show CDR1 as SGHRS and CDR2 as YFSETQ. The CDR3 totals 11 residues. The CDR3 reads CASSLTDTQYF. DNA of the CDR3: TGCGCCAGCAGCCTCACAGATACGCAGTATTTT. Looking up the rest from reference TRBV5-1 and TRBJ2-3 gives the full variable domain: KAGVTQTPRYLIKTRGQQVTLSCSPISGHRSVSWYQQTPGQGLQFLFEYFSETQRNKGNFPGRFSGRQFSNSRSEMNVSTLELGDSALYLCASSLTDTQYFGPGTRLTVL.

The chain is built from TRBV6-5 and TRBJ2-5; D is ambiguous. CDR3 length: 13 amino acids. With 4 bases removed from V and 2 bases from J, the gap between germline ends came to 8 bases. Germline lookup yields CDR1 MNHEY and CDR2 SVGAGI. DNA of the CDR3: TGTGCCAGCAGTTCGGTCGAGCAAGAGACCCAGTACTTC. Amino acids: CASSSVEQETQYF.

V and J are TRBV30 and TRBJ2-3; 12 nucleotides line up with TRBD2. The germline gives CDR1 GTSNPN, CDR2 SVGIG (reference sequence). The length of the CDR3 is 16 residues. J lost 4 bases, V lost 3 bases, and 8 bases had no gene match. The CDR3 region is CAWSLLAGGPSDTQYF. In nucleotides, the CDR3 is TGTGCCTGGAGCCTCCTAGCGGGAGGGCCCTCAGATACGCAGTATTTT.